The 8 T cell receptor beta chains in this list originate from one sample, sequenced in a study of Ad26.COV2.S vaccination and SARS-CoV-2 variants. Assay used: immunoSEQ multiplex PCR; TCRdb lists only in-frame clones, some missing. This sample has about 680,000 clones; about 90% occur once, and the top ten carry approximately 1.5%. Treatment described: around 19 received Ad26.COV2.S at low or high dose, single or two shots; five or six received placebo; per-sample allocation not given. Sampling took place 63 days after the first vaccine or placebo injection. The specimen was peripheral blood, collected in a trial of Ad26.COV2.S vaccine versus placebo. The receptors come from a person between 18 and 65 years old who received the Ad26.COV2.S COVID-19 vaccine or a placebo.

This clone is a singleton in its sample. V usage is TRBV2 and J usage is TRBJ2-3; D may be TRBD1 or TRBD2 (5 bases each). The CDR3 is 15 amino acids. CDR1 and CDR2 (germline): SNHLY, FYNNEI. Trimming removed 8 bases at V and 2 bases at J, with 17 bases between. In nucleotides, the CDR3 is TGTGCCAGCTCGGGGCTAGCCTCCTCCACAGATACGCAGTATTTT. This translates into CASSGLASSTDTQYF.

The table lists this clone with a few counts. V gene TRBV6-2 or TRBV6-3 combines with J gene TRBJ1-4; D call uncertain. V lost 2 bases and J lost 7, with 11 bases in between. CDR3 length: 14 amino acids. In germline, CDR1 is MNHEY, CDR2 SVGEGT. The CDR3 spells CASSYREVTEKLFF. The CDR3 nucleotides read TGTGCCAGCAGTTACAGGGAGGTCACTGAAAAACTGTTTTTT.

In regard to this clone: Other nucleotide sequences in the sample specify the same CDR3. V gene TRBV20-1 combines with J gene TRBJ2-7; D unresolved. The ends were cut back, 3 bases at V and 2 bases at J, with 5 bases in the middle. CDR1 and CDR2 from the germline V gene are DFQATT and SNEGSKA (reference sequence). The CDR3 loop spans 11 amino acids. CDR3 in DNA: TGCAGTGCTAGTGGGACCTACGAGCAGTACTTC. This codes for CSASGTYEQYF.

The chain couples TRBV7-6 to TRBJ1-3, with 8 bases matching TRBD1. Germline CDR1 SGHVS, CDR2 FNYEAQ. V was clipped by 2 bases and J by 3 bases; unmatched bases: 9. The CDR3 length is 17 residues. CDR3 loop: CASSLPDRALGGNTIYF. Written as DNA, the CDR3 is TGTGCCAGCAGCTTACCGGACAGGGCCCTAGGTGGAAACACCATATATTTT.

The chain employs TRBV9 and TRBJ2-2, with D maybe TRBD2 (5 bases). The CDR3 is 16 amino acids. CDR1 SGDLS and CDR2 YYNGEE come from the germline V gene. Trimming took 0 bases from V and 0 from J, leaving 9 bases between them. In DNA, the CDR3 is TGTGCCAGCAGCGTAGCGGGATCCGCGAACACCGGGGAGCTGTTTTTT. Amino acids: CASSVAGSANTGELFF. Full variable domain (outside the CDR3, taken from reference TRBV9 and TRBJ2-2): DSGVTQTPKHLITATGQRVTLRCSPRSGDLSVYWYQQSLDQGLQFLIQYYNGEERAKGNILERFSAQQFPDLHSELNLSSLELGDSALYFCASSVAGSANTGELFFGEGSRLTVL.

The CDR3 here is CASSLADRGPDTQYF. CDR3 nucleotides: TGCGCCAGCAGCTTGGCGGACAGGGGGCCAGATACGCAGTATTTT. The rearrangement joins TRBV5-1 to TRBJ2-3; 11 bases are shared with TRBD1. Trimming took 0 bases from V and 4 from J; bases not matched to a gene: 1. The CDR3 is 15 residues long. Germline-derived CDR1 and CDR2 are SGHRS and YFSETQ.

The chain combines TRBV7-3 with TRBJ2-5; either TRBD1 or TRBD2 may fit D (5 bases each). The CDR3 spans 13 residues. The V and J ends lost 1 base and 2 bases respectively, with 5 bases between them. Germline-derived CDR1 and CDR2 are SGHTA and FQGTGA. The CDR3 here is CASSLRGQETQYF. The CDR3 DNA reads TGTGCCAGCAGCTTAAGGGGGCAAGAGACCCAGTACTTC. Filled out from reference TRBV7-3 and TRBJ2-5, the complete variable domain reads GAGVSQTPSNKVTEKGKYVELRCDPISGHTALYWYRQSLGQGPEFLIYFQGTGAADDSGLPNDRFFAVRPEGSVSTLKIQRTERGDSAVYLCASSLRGQETQYFGPGTRLLVL.

The J gene is TRBJ1-2, the V gene TRBV5-4; TRBD1 aligns across 11 bases. J was trimmed by 6 bases and V by 4 bases; bases with no gene match: 8. CDR3 length equals 15 residues. The germline gives CDR1 SGHNT, CDR2 YYREEE (reference sequence). The CDR3 nucleotides read TGTGCCAGCAGCCCGGGACAGGGGGAAGGAGATGGCTACACCTTC. It is translated as CASSPGQGEGDGYTF.